This paragraph reports one TCR beta chain. This clonotype was observed many times. This clone's antigen is unknown. No qualities accompany the bases; no much larger clone lies one base away. Amplification of TCR beta CDR3 regions was carried out from RNA transcripts. A first-round RT-PCR of the TCR CDR3 used the HTBI primer set with the Qiagen OneStep RT-PCR kit. Libraries were constructed in a second round of multiplex PCR, after which size selection and purification were performed. The libraries were sequenced on an Illumina HiSeq2000 using paired-end 100 bp reads. The source study handled its data this way. SOAPnuke was used to process the raw data, throwing out any read that contained adapters or uncalled bases, had a mean Phred below 15, or lacked an exact constant-primer or identifier match. COPE v1.2.5 was used to merge high-quality paired reads, and clonotypes were defined as unique nucleotide sequences. MiTCR v1.1 was used to align clonotypes to the IMGT TRBV, TRBD and TRBJ reference segments. The analysis included only V-J combinations with a frequency above 0.0001, which together covered 99.2% of the repertoires. The TCS score was defined as the ratio of F50 (clonal expansion) to E x V (chaos), calculated using BLOSUM62-based TCRdist between CDR3 peptides within each V-J. Welch's t-statistics and random forest reduced 450 to 600 V-J features to 10 to 15, which were used in a naive Bayes classifier (R e1071). The raw public reads went through TCRdb reprocessing: fastp at Q25, MiXCR clone calling, in-frame beta chains kept. Records with the same CDR3 protein are collapsed into one entry carrying the most frequent genes and DNA. The V and J calls were determined by TCRdb, not by the authors. In all, the sample holds approximately 410,000 distinct CDR3 sequences, and approximately 15% of those were seen once. Around 13% of the sample comes from the top ten.

The data derive from a study of T cells in Graves' hyperthyroidism and ophthalmopathy (dated by TCRdb to between 2018 and 2021). Some background on the complete study: Peripheral blood samples were taken at initial diagnosis, before any treatment was given. Once sampling was done, hyperthyroidism patients were given methimazole at a starting dose of 30 mg daily, whereas ophthalmopathy patients were given high-dose intravenous methylprednisolone. TCR Vbeta CDR3 sequencing of roughly 140 peripheral blood samples (over 40 ophthalmopathy, 75 or so hyperthyroidism and some 17 progressor patients) is reported in the paper. The 100 discovery patients were randomly split 7:3 into training and test sets. The study also compared thyroid tissue and blood T-cell repertoires from 5 to 7 Graves' hyperthyroidism patients. An independent validation cohort of around 19 hyperthyroidism patients and over 15 patients who later progressed to ophthalmopathy tested prospective prediction of ophthalmopathy. TCR V-J signatures able to tell the groups apart were searched for in a discovery cohort of 90 to 100 patients, of whom more than 40 had Graves' ophthalmopathy and roughly 57 had stable Graves' hyperthyroidism. On the study overall, not on this receptor specifically: No statistical method was used to fix the sample size in advance, and group allocation was not hidden from the investigators. In validation, progression to ophthalmopathy was predicted by the model with almost 71% sensitivity and 72% to 80% specificity, a median of approximately 6.5 months before onset. A model built on a 13 V-J signature distinguished ophthalmopathy from stable hyperthyroidism, reaching around 90% sensitivity and about 81% specificity in cross-validation and 80%/75% in testing. Most expanded thyroid clonotypes (frequency above 0.001) were also found in blood, which suggests that blood repertoires may mirror thyroid immune responses.

The trim is 5 bases for V and 1 base for J, with a gap of 23 bases between the germline ends. The CDR3 covers 19 residues, taking in both the cysteine and the phenylalanine. Left in the record is the CDR3 DNA by itself, 57 bases read in frame from the first base. Ophthalmopathy patients had moderately to severely active disease, Clinical Activity Score of at least 3, NOSPECS grade of at least 4, and duration under 3 months. Exclusion was applied to patients with uncontrolled infections, other autoimmune diseases, pregnancy or lactation. Clinical symptoms, serum thyroxine and TRAb, thyroid ultrasound, and orbital computed tomography formed the basis for the diagnoses. PBMCs were isolated from 7.5 to 10 ml of fresh peripheral blood by Ficoll-Paque density gradient centrifugation. Trizol reagent was used to extract total RNA, and RNA quality was then checked on an Agilent 2100 Bioanalyzer.

The TCR originated in a man aged 18 to 29 with Graves' ophthalmopathy. Sequenced sample: blood. The sequence joins TRBV12-3 or TRBV12-4 to TRBJ2-2; the D segment might be TRBD1 or TRBD2, since each matches 6 bases. The sequenced DNA is TGTGCCAGCAGTCCGCTAGGGGGGCTGAATCCCTGGAACACCGGGGAGCTGTTTTTT. It translates to CASSPLGGLNPWNTGELFF.